Each of the 14 T cell receptor beta chains below was sequenced from the same sample in a study of memory CD4+ T cells and cytomegalovirus serostatus. Method: immunoSEQ multiplex PCR; TCRdb's copy keeps in-frame clones and lacks some. The table has about 45,000 clones, approximately 82% seen once; the top ten hold roughly 2%. Single viable CD3+CD4+CD8-CD45RO+ cells were sorted as the memory CD4+ T cells. Sequenced: memory CD4+ T cells from blood. All receptors derive from an adult in good health and CMV-seronegative.

The rearrangement joins TRBV7-9 to TRBJ1-2; 11 nucleotides line up with TRBD1. Germline V CDR1 and CDR2: SEHNR, FQNEAQ (reference sequence). The CDR3 runs to 14 residues. The J segment lost 8 bases and the V segment lost 1 base, leaving 3 bases of the junction unmatched. This CDR3 is CASSLEGTGGGYTF. The CDR3 region has the DNA TGTGCCAGCAGCTTAGAAGGGACAGGGGGAGGCTACACCTTC.

CDR3 amino acids: CASSIRKGGEKLFF. The CDR3 DNA reads as TGTGCCAGTAGTATCAGGAAGGGAGGTGAAAAACTGTTTTTT. This rearrangement joins TRBV19 to TRBJ1-4; D remains ambiguous. The germline V and J ends were trimmed by 3 bases and 7 bases, with 12 bases remaining between them. The CDR3 sequence is 14 residues long. The germline V gene encodes CDR1 LNHDA and CDR2 SQIVND (reference sequence).

The rearrangement links TRBV18 to TRBJ1-1, with D perhaps matching TRBD1 (6 bases). This CDR3 region has 14 residues. The V end was cut by 3 bases, the J end by 4 bases, with 12 bases between. Germline assignment: CDR1 KGHSH and CDR2 LQKENI. The CDR3 sequence: CASSPGPGATEAFF. The CDR3 nucleotides read TGTGCCAGCTCACCCGGTCCGGGGGCCACTGAAGCTTTCTTT.

The chain is built from TRBV9 and TRBJ2-3; 11 bases fit TRBD2. The CDR3 extends over 16 amino acids. Germline CDR1 is SGDLS and CDR2 is YYNGEE. V lost 3 bases, J lost 2 bases, and 5 bases stayed unmatched. The CDR3 region is CASSGIAGGPTDTQYF. DNA for the CDR3: TGTGCCAGCAGCGGGATAGCGGGGGGGCCCACAGATACGCAGTATTTT.

This clone was observed a few times. The chain links TRBV19 to TRBJ1-5; D remains unclear. The germline V gene encodes CDR1 LNHDA and CDR2 SQIVND (reference sequence). This CDR3 comprises 14 residues. Trimming took off 7 bases at V and 5 bases at J, with 15 bases between the two ends. The CDR3 protein is CASIGSDTYQPQHF. CDR3 bases: TGTGCCAGTATAGGATCCGACACCTATCAGCCCCAGCATTTT.

This chain links TRBV18 with TRBJ2-7; D remains unclear. Trimming removed 3 bases at V and 3 bases at J, with 3 bases between. Per the germline V gene, CDR1 is KGHSH and CDR2 is LQKENI. The CDR3 is 11 residues long. CDR3 protein: CASSPNYEQYF. The CDR3 DNA reads as TGTGCCAGCTCACCCAACTACGAGCAGTACTTC.

This chain joins TRBV6-1 and TRBJ1-5; the D is unclear. Per germline, CDR1 MNHNS and CDR2 SASEGT. V lost 7 bases and J 0 bases, leaving 4 bases between the germline ends. The CDR3 runs to 12 residues. The CDR3 region is CASMYSNQPQHF. CDR3 coding DNA: TGTGCCAGCATGTATAGCAATCAGCCCCAGCATTTT.

This sequence joins TRBV28 and TRBJ1-3; D is undetermined. V gave up 7 bases and J gave up 0 bases, with 10 bases separating them. The CDR3 length is 14 residues. Germline CDR1 reads MDHEN; CDR2 reads SYDVKM. The CDR3 nucleotides read TGTGCCAGCACCAACAGAGGCTCTGGAAACACCATATATTTT. Translated, it gives CASTNRGSGNTIYF.

The chain employs TRBV2 and TRBJ2-2; no definite D call. CDR3 length equals 13 residues. V lost 3 bases and J lost 2, with 4 bases in between. CDR1 and CDR2 (germline): SNHLY, FYNNEI. The CDR3 DNA is TGTGCCAGCAGTGACCCCAACACCGGGGAGCTGTTTTTT. Its translation is CASSDPNTGELFF.

The chain links TRBV20-1 to TRBJ2-3; tentatively, D is TRBD2 (5 bases). This CDR3 region has 11 residues. Germline V gene data show CDR1 as DFQATT and CDR2 as SNEGSKA (reference sequence). The germline V and J ends were trimmed by 5 bases and 7 bases, with 10 bases remaining between them. CDR3 protein: CSAGLGNTQYF. In nucleotides, the CDR3 is TGCAGTGCTGGACTCGGGAATACGCAGTATTTT.

J is TRBJ2-7 and V is TRBV5-4; TRBD1 aligns across 8 bases. Germline CDR1 is SGHNT and CDR2 is YYREEE (reference sequence). Losses at the gene ends were 0 bases for V and 4 bases for J; bases not matched to a gene: 6. CDR3 length: 15 amino acids. For the CDR3, the DNA is TGTGCCAGCAGCTTGGAGACAGGGGCCCCTTACGAGCAGTACTTC. Its protein is CASSLETGAPYEQYF.

This chain uses TRBV19 with TRBJ2-1, with D possibly being TRBD2 (6 bases). V was cut by 7 bases and J by 1 base, with 14 bases left in between. This CDR3 comprises 15 residues. Germline V lookup: CDR1 LNHDA, CDR2 SQIVND (reference sequence). The DNA for the CDR3 is TGTGCCAGTACGCGAGGGGCGGGGTCCTACAATGAGCAGTTCTTC. Its protein is CASTRGAGSYNEQFF.

The chain employs TRBV7-2 and TRBJ1-5; D call uncertain. The V gene lost 1 base and the J gene lost 0 bases, with 7 bases spanning the gap. The CDR3 is made up of 15 amino acids. The germline CDR1 and CDR2 sequences are SGHTA and FQGNSA. The CDR3 coding sequence is TGTGCCAGCAGCTTAGGTGGGATTAGCAATCAGCCCCAGCATTTT. Its translation: CASSLGGISNQPQHF.

The chain couples TRBV19 to TRBJ1-4; D unclear. V dropped 6 bases and J dropped 8 bases, with 13 bases sitting between them. Germline values: CDR1 LNHDA, CDR2 SQIVND (reference sequence). This CDR3 comprises 13 residues. CDR3 residues: CASRREVGEKLFF. The CDR3 nucleotides read TGTGCCAGTAGGCGGGAGGTTGGCGAAAAACTGTTTTTT.